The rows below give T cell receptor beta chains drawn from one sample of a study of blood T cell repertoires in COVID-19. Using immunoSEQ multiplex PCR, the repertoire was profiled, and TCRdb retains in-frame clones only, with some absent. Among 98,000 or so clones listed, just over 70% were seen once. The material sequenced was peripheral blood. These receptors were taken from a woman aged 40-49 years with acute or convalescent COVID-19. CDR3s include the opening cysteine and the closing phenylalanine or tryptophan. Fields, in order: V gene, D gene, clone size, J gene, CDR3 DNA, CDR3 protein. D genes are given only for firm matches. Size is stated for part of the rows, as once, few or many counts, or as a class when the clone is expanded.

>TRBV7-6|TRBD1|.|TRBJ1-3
TGTGCCAGCAGCAAGACAGGGGGGAGCTCTGGAAACACCATATATTTT
CASSKTGGSSGNTIYF
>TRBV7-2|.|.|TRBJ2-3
TGTGCCAGCAGCTTATTAGGGGGGGTTACAGATACGCAGTATTTT
CASSLLGGVTDTQYF
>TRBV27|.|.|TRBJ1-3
TGTGCCAGCAGTTTCATATGGGGGCCCGGAAACACCATATATTTT
CASSFIWGPGNTIYF
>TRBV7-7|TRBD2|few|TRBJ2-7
TGTGCCAGCAGCTTAGTACGGCGGGGGGGCCGGACCTACGAGCAGTACTTC
CASSLVRRGGRTYEQYF
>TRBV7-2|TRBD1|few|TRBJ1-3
TGTGCCAGCAGCTTAGGACAGGGACCCCCTGGAAACACCATATATTTT
CASSLGQGPPGNTIYF
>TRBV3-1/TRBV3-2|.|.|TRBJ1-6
TGTGCCAGCAGCCAAGGGGGCAAGGGGTCTCCCCTCCACTTT
CASSQGGKGSPLHF
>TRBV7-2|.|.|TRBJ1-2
TGTGCCAGCAGCCTCCGCCTTACTGAAAACTATGGCTACACCTTC
CASSLRLTENYGYTF
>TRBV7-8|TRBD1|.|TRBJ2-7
TGTGCCAGCAAACCTCTCGGGACAGGCCCCTACGAGCAGTACTTC
CASKPLGTGPYEQYF
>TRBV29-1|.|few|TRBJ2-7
TGCAGCGCCTACGGGACTTACTCCCACGAGCAGTACTTC
CSAYGTYSHEQYF
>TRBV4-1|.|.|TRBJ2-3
TGCGCCAGCAGCCAAAATGGAGCAGGGGGACTCCGAGATACGCAGTATTTT
CASSQNGAGGLRDTQYF
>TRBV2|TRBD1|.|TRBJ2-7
TGTGCCAGCATAATCGACAGGGGGCCTTACGAGCAGTACTTC
CASIIDRGPYEQYF
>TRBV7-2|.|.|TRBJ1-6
TGTGCCAGCAGCTTAGCACAGTTGCTTTCACCCCTCCACTTT
CASSLAQLLSPLHF
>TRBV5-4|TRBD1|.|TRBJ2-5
TGTGCCAGCAGCTTGGGAGGCGGGACAGGGACGGTCCTACAAGAGACCCAGTACTTC
CASSLGGGTGTVLQETQYF
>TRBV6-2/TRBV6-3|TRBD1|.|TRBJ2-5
TGTGCCAGCAGTTACTCTTTTTTAGAGGGGGCCGGAGAGACCCAGTACTTC
CASSYSFLEGAGETQYF
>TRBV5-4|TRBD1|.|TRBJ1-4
TGTGCCAGCAGCCCAGGGGGCCGGTTGGAAAATGAAAAACTGTTTTTT
CASSPGGRLENEKLFF
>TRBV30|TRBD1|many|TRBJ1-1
TGTGCCTGGAGTGGACAGGGGTCGGGGGAAGCTTTCTTT
CAWSGQGSGEAFF
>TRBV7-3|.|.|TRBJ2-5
TGTGCCAGCAGCCCAAAGTCCCGACTCCTAGCTCAAGAGACCCAGTACTTC
CASSPKSRLLAQETQYF
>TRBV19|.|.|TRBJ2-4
TGTGCCAGTAGTCATAACCGGGGAGACAACATTCAGTACTTC
CASSHNRGDNIQYF
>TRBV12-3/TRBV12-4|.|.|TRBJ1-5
TGTGCCAGCAGTTCGGGGGAGGGTAAGCCCCAGCATTTT
CASSSGEGKPQHF
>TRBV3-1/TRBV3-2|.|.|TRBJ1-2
TGTGCCAGCAGCCAAGATGCGGCAGGGAAGCAAGTCTACACCTTC
CASSQDAAGKQVYTF
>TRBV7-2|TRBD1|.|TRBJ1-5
TGTGCCAGCAGCCAAGGGGACAGGAATCAGCCCCAGCATTTT
CASSQGDRNQPQHF
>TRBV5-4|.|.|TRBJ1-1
TGTGCCAGCAGCTCCACCCCAGGGGCGGCAGCTTTCTTT
CASSSTPGAAAFF
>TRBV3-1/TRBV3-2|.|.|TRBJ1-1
TGTGCCAGCAGCCAAGATAGAGACAGGGAAGCTTTCTTT
CASSQDRDREAFF
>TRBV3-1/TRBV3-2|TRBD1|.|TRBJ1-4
TGTGCCAGCAGCCAAGAGGGGACAGGGGGAAGGAAAAAACTGTTTTTT
CASSQEGTGGRKKLFF
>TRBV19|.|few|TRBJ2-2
TGTGCCAGTAATAAATTGGACAGCACCGGGGAGCTGTTTTTT
CASNKLDSTGELFF
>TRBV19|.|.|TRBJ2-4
TGTGCCAGTCCTGCCAAAAACATTCAGTACTTC
CASPAKNIQYF